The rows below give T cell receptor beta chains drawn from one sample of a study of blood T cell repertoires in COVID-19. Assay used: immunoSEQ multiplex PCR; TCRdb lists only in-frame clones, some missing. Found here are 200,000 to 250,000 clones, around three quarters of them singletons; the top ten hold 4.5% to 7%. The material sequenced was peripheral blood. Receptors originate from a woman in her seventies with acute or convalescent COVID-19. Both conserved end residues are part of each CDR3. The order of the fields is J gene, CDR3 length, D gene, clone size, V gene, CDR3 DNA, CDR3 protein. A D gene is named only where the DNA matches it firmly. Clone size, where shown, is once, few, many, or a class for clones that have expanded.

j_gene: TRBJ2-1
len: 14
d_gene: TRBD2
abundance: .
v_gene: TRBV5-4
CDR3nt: TGTGCCAGCCGCCGGGACTACCTGCTCGATGAGCAGTTCTTC
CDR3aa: CASRRDYLLDEQFF

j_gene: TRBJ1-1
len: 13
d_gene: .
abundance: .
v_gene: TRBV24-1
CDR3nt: TGTGCCACCAGGGGGGGACGTAACACTGAAGCTTTCTTT
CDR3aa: CATRGGRNTEAFF

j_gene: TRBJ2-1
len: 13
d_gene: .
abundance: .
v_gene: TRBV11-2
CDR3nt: TGTGCCAGCAGCTTGGCGGGGGCAAATGAGCAGTTCTTC
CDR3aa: CASSLAGANEQFF

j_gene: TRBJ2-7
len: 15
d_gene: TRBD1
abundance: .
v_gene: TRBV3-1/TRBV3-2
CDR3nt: TGTGCCAGCAGCCTCGGGACAGGGTCGGTTCGCGAGCAGTACTTC
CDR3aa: CASSLGTGSVREQYF

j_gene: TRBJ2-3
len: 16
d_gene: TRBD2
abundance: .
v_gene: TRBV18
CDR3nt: TGTGCCAGCTCATTCGTTCTAGCGGGGGTCGGAGATACGCAGTATTTT
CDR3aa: CASSFVLAGVGDTQYF

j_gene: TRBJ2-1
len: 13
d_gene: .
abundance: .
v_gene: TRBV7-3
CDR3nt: TGTGCCAGCAGCGTTCTAGAGGGCAATGAGCAGTTCTTC
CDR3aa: CASSVLEGNEQFF

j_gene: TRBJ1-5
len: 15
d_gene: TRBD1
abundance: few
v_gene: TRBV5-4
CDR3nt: TGTGCCAGCAGCAAGGACAGGGGTAAGAATCAGCCCCAGCATTTT
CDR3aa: CASSKDRGKNQPQHF

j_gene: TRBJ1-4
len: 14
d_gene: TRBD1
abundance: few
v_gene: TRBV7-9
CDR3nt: TGTGCCAGCAGCCAAGGACAGGGTGTTGAAAAACTGTTTTTT
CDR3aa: CASSQGQGVEKLFF

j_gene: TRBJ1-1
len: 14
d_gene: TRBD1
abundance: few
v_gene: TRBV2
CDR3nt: TGTGCCAGCGGGACAGGCTTGTTGAACACTGAAGCTTTCTTT
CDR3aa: CASGTGLLNTEAFF

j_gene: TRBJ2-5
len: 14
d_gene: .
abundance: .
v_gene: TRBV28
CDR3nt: TGTGCCAGCAGTTCAGCTAAGCGCCAAGAGACCCAGTACTTC
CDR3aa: CASSSAKRQETQYF

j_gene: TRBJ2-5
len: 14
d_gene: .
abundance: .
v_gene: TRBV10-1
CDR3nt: TGCGCCAGCAGTGAGTCTAGCGGACAAGAGACCCAGTACTTC
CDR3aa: CASSESSGQETQYF

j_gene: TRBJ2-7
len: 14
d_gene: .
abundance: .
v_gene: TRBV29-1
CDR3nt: TGCAGCGCATCCGTCGACGGAACTACGAGGGAGCAGTACTTC
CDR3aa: CSASVDGTTREQYF

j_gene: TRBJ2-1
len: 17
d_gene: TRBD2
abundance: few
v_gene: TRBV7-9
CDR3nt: TGTGCCAGCAGCACATCTAGCGGGCTGAGCTCCTACAATGAGCAGTTCTTC
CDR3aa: CASSTSSGLSSYNEQFF

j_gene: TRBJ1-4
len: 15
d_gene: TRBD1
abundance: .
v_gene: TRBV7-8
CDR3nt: TGTGCCAGCAGCTTAGCAGCCACAGGGGGAGAAAAACTGTTTTTT
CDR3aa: CASSLAATGGEKLFF

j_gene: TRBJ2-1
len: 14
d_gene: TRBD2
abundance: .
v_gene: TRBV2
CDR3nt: TGTGCCAGTCTTAGCGGGGGCACCTACAATGAGCAGTTCTTC
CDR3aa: CASLSGGTYNEQFF

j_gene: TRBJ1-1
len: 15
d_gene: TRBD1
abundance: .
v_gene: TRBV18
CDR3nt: TGTGCCAGCTCACCACTCACTGGGACAGACACTGAAGCTTTCTTT
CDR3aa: CASSPLTGTDTEAFF

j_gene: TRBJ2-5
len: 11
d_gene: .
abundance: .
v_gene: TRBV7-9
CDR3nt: TGTGCCAGCAGCTTAGGCGGCAGCCAGTACTTC
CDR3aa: CASSLGGSQYF

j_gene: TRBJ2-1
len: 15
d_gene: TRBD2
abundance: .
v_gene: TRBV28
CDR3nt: TGTGCCAGCAGTTTCGGGACTAGCGGAGTAAATGAGCAGTTCTTC
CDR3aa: CASSFGTSGVNEQFF

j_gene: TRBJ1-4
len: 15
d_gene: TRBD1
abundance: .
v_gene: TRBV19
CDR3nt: TGTGCCAGTAGTATCGGGGGACAGGCACATGAAAAACTGTTTTTT
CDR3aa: CASSIGGQAHEKLFF

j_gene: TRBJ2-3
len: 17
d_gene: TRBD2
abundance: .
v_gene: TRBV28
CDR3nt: TGTGCCAGCAGTTTCTTGTTGGTAGCGGGAGCCCCAGATACGCAGTATTTT
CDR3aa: CASSFLLVAGAPDTQYF

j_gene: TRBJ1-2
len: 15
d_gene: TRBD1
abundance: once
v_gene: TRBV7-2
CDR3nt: TGTGCCAGCAGCTTAGGGACAGGGGTTAGCTATGGCTACACCTTC
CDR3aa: CASSLGTGVSYGYTF

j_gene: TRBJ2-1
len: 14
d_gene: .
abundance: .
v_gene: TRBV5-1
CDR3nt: TGCGCCAGCAGCTTGGGACTAAGCACGAATGAGCAGTTCTTC
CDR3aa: CASSLGLSTNEQFF

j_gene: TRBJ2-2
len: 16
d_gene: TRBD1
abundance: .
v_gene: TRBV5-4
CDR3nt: TGTGCCAGCAGCTCCGGACAGGGGGTAAACACCGGGGAGCTGTTTTTT
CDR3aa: CASSSGQGVNTGELFF

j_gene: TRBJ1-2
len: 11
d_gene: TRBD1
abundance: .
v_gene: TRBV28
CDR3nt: TGTGCCAGCAGTTTCGGTAACAGGGGTAACTTC
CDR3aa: CASSFGNRGNF

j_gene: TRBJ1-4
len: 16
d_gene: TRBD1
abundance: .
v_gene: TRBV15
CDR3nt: TGTGCCACCAGCAGGGGGGACAGCTCAACTAATGAAAAACTGTTTTTT
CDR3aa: CATSRGDSSTNEKLFF

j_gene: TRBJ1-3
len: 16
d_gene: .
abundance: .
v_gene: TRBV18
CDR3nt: TGTGCCAGCTCACCAGGAACAGGGAGCTCTGGAAACACCATATATTTT
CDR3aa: CASSPGTGSSGNTIYF

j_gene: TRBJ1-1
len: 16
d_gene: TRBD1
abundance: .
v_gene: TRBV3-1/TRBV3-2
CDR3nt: TGTGCCAGCAGCCAATGGGACAGGTATCCGAACACTGAAGCTTTCTTT
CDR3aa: CASSQWDRYPNTEAFF

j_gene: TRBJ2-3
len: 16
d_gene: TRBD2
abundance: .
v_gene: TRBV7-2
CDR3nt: TGTGCCAGCAGCTTGGGGCCTAGCGGAGGGGAGGGCACGCAGTATTTT
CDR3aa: CASSLGPSGGEGTQYF

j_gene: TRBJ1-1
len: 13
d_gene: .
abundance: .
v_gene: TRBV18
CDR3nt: TGTGCCAGCTCAGGGGCGCTTGACACTGAAGCTTTCTTT
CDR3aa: CASSGALDTEAFF

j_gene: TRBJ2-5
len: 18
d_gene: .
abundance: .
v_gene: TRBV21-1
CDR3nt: TGTGCCAGCAGCAAAGCAAAGGGGCTAGCGGGGACCCAAGAGACCCAGTACTTC
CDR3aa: CASSKAKGLAGTQETQYF

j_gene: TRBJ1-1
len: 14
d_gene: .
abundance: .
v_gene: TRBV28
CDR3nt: TGTGCCAGCAGTTTAGGGCAGGGCAGGACTGAAGCTTTCTTT
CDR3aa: CASSLGQGRTEAFF

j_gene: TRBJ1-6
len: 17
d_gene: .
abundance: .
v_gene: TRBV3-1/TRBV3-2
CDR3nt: TGTGCCAGCAGCCAAGGTAGCCCGACGGCCTATAATTCACCCCTCCACTTT
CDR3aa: CASSQGSPTAYNSPLHF

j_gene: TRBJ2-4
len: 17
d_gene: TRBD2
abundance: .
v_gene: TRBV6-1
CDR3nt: TGTGCCAGCAGTGAAGCCGTCGCGGGGGGAGCCAAAAACATTCAGTACTTC
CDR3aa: CASSEAVAGGAKNIQYF

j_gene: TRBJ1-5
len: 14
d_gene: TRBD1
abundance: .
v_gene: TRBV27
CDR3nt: TGTGCCAGCAGTCCCCGACAGGGGGTGAAGCCCCAGCATTTT
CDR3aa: CASSPRQGVKPQHF

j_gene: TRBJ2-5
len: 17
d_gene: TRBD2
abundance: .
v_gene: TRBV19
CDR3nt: TGTGCCAGTAGTCTCAGACTAGCGGGAGATCTCCAAGAGACCCAGTACTTC
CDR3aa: CASSLRLAGDLQETQYF

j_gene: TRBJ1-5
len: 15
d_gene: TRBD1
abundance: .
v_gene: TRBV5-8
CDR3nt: TGTGCCAGCAGGCCTCGACAGGGGGCCAATCAGCCCCAGCATTTT
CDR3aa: CASRPRQGANQPQHF

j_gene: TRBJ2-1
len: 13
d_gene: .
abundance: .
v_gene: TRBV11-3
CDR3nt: TGTGCCAGCAGCGTACAGGATTGGGCGGAGCAGTTCTTC
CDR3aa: CASSVQDWAEQFF

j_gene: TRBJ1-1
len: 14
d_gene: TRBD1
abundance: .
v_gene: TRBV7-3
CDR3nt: TGTGCCAGCAGCACGGGACAGATGAACACTGAAGCTTTCTTT
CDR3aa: CASSTGQMNTEAFF

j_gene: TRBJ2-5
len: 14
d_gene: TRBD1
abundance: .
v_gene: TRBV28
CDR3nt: TGTGCCAGCAGTAAGGGACAGTCACAAGAGACCCAGTACTTC
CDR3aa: CASSKGQSQETQYF

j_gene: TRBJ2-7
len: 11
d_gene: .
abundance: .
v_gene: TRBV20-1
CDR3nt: TGCAGTGCTAGTTTATATTACGAGCAGTACTTC
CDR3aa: CSASLYYEQYF

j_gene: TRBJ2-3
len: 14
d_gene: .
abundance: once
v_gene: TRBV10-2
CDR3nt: TGCGCCAGCAGTTCCTCGGGACTCACAGATACGCAGTATTTT
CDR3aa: CASSSSGLTDTQYF

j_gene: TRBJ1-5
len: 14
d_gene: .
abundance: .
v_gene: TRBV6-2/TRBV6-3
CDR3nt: TGTGCCAGCAGTCACGGTGGGGGCGGCCAGCCCCAGCATTTT
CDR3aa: CASSHGGGGQPQHF

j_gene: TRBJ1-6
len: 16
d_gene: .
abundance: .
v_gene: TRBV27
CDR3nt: TGTGCCAGCAGTTTATTAGACAGCAACCTTAATTCACCCCTCCACTTT
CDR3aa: CASSLLDSNLNSPLHF

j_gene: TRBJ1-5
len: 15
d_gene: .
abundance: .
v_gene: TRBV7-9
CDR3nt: TGTGCCAGCAGCTTAGGTGGAGGGAACAATCAGCCCCAGCATTTT
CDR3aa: CASSLGGGNNQPQHF

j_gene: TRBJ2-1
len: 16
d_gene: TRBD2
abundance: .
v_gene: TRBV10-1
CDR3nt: TGCGCCAGCAGTGATTCGCTAGCGGGTACCTACAATGAGCAGTTCTTC
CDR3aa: CASSDSLAGTYNEQFF

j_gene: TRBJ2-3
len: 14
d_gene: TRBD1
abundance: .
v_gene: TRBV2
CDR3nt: TGTGCCAGCAGTGAAGGACAGGGCTTAGATACGCAGTATTTT
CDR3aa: CASSEGQGLDTQYF

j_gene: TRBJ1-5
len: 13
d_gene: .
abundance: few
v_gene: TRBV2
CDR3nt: TGTGCCAGCATGATCCGGGTAAACCAGCCCCAGCATTTT
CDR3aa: CASMIRVNQPQHF

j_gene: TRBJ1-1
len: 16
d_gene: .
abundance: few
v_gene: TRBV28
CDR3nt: TGTGCCAGCTCTCCCTCGGGGGGGTTACAGAACACTGAAGCTTTCTTT
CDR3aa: CASSPSGGLQNTEAFF

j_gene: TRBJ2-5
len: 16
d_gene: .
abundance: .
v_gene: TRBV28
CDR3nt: TGTGCCAGCAGTTTTTGGCTGGGCGCTACTTGGGAGACCCAGTACTTC
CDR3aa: CASSFWLGATWETQYF

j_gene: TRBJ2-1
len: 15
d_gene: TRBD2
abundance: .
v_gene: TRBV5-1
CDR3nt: TGCGCCAGCAGCAACCCTAGCGGGAGGGCCGGTGAGCAGTTCTTC
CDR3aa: CASSNPSGRAGEQFF

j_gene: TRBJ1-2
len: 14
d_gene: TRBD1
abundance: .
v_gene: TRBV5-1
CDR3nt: TGCGCCAGCAGCCCGGGACAGGGGAACTATGGCTACACCTTC
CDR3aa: CASSPGQGNYGYTF

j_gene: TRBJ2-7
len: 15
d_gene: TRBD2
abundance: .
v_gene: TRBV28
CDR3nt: TGTGCCAGCCAACCTAGCGGGAGGACGATCTACGAGCAGTACTTC
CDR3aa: CASQPSGRTIYEQYF

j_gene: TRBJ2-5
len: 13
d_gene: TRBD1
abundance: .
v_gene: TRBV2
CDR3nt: TGTGCCAGCCGAGGACAGGGAAGGGAGACCCAGTACTTC
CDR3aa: CASRGQGRETQYF

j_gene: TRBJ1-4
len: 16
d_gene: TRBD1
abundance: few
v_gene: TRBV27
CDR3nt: TGTGCCATCCAGAAAAGGGACAGGGGAACTAATGAAAAACTGTTTTTT
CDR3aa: CAIQKRDRGTNEKLFF

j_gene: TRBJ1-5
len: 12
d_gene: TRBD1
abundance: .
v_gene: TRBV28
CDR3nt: TGTGCCAGCAGCCAGGGGGGAGGCCCCCAGCATTTT
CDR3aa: CASSQGGGPQHF